Listed below are T cell receptor beta chains from one sample, sequenced in a study of cytomegalovirus exposure and HLA in healthy donors. The data were produced by immunoSEQ multiplex PCR, yet TCRdb's version contains in-frame clones alone and is incomplete. The sample holds approximately 230,000 clones, roughly 87% seen once. Sequenced sample: PBMCs. The receptor source for this set is a man aged 18 to 35 in good health and CMV-seropositive. Each CDR3 is given with its conserved first and last residue. D genes are given only for firm matches. The size entry is marked missing in some rows and otherwise reads once, few, many or a size class.

TRBV27,NA,TRBJ2-1,NA,CASSLSGLSSYNEQFF,TGTGCCAGCAGTTTATCGGGGCTGAGCTCCTACAATGAGCAGTTCTTC
TRBV27,NA,TRBJ1-5,NA,CASSWKGSGQPQHF,TGTGCCAGCAGTTGGAAGGGATCGGGTCAGCCCCAGCATTTT
TRBV5-6,TRBD2,TRBJ2-7,once,CASSFTSGRYVYEQYF,TGTGCCAGCAGCTTTACTAGCGGAAGATACGTCTACGAGCAGTACTTC
TRBV5-1,TRBD2,TRBJ2-5,NA,CASSLPQGLVRVETQYF,TGCGCCAGCAGCTTGCCCCAAGGACTAGTTAGGGTGGAGACCCAGTACTTC
TRBV5-1,NA,TRBJ1-4,NA,CASSLGTGRNEKLFF,TGCGCCAGCAGCTTGGGTACAGGCCGTAATGAAAAACTGTTTTTT
TRBV28,TRBD1,TRBJ2-7,NA,CASSLVAQGAIYEQYF,TGTGCCAGCAGTTTAGTCGCTCAGGGGGCCATCTACGAGCAGTACTTC
TRBV7-2,TRBD1,TRBJ1-3,NA,CASSLRTGSGNTIYF,TGTGCCAGCAGCCTCAGGACAGGCTCTGGAAACACCATATATTTT
TRBV10-3,NA,TRBJ1-2,NA,CAISEEGDYGYTF,TGTGCCATCAGTGAGGAGGGTGACTATGGCTACACCTTC
TRBV28,TRBD1,TRBJ2-7,NA,CASSWDREYEQYF,TGTGCCAGCAGCTGGGACAGGGAATACGAGCAGTACTTC
TRBV7-2,TRBD1,TRBJ1-2,few,CASSLVGQGADYTF,TGTGCCAGCAGCTTAGTTGGGCAGGGGGCCGACTACACCTTC
TRBV5-1,NA,TRBJ1-1,NA,CASSYAGTEAFF,TGCGCCAGCAGCTATGCGGGGACTGAAGCTTTCTTT
TRBV6-1,NA,TRBJ2-6,few,CASSEEGTGASSVLTF,TGTGCCAGCAGTGAAGAGGGGACGGGTGCCTCCTCGGTCCTGACTTTC
TRBV7-2,NA,TRBJ1-2,NA,CASSLGLAYGYTF,TGTGCCAGCAGCTTAGGACTAGCCTATGGCTACACCTTC
TRBV29-1,TRBD1,TRBJ1-2,NA,CSVGRTGGGYTF,TGCAGCGTTGGTCGGACAGGGGGCGGCTACACCTTC
TRBV6-1,NA,TRBJ1-5,NA,CASRADRVGNQPQHF,TGTGCCAGCAGGGCGGACAGAGTGGGCAATCAGCCCCAGCATTTT
TRBV2,NA,TRBJ2-1,NA,CASGVYNEQFF,TGTGCCAGCGGCGTATACAATGAGCAGTTCTTC
TRBV4-2,NA,TRBJ2-3,NA,CASSQQRDTQYF,TGTGCCAGCAGCCAGCAGAGAGATACGCAGTATTTT
TRBV7-3,NA,TRBJ2-5,NA,CASSLFGPDETQYF,TGTGCCAGCAGCTTATTTGGTCCCGATGAGACCCAGTACTTC
TRBV7-9,TRBD2,TRBJ2-1,NA,CASSLGSGRPLYNEQFF,TGTGCCAGCAGCTTAGGCAGCGGGAGGCCACTATACAATGAGCAGTTCTTC
TRBV30,NA,TRBJ1-5,NA,CAWSVASNQPQHF,TGTGCCTGGAGTGTTGCCAGCAATCAGCCCCAGCATTTT
TRBV7-8,TRBD1,TRBJ1-1,once,CASSLFRDRGLGLSEAFF,TGTGCCAGCAGCTTATTCCGGGACAGGGGGCTGGGGCTCTCTGAAGCTTTCTTT
TRBV30,TRBD1,TRBJ1-1,NA,CAWQGQQNTEAFF,TGTGCCTGGCAGGGACAGCAAAACACTGAAGCTTTCTTT
TRBV18,TRBD1,TRBJ1-5,NA,CASSPRGTGAGNQPQHF,TGTGCCAGCTCACCACGAGGTACAGGGGCTGGCAATCAGCCCCAGCATTTT
TRBV13,NA,TRBJ2-7,NA,CASSLGGADDEQYF,TGTGCCAGCAGCTTAGGAGGGGCAGACGACGAGCAGTACTTC
TRBV4-2,NA,TRBJ2-7,NA,CASSVGGSTYEQYF,TGTGCCAGCAGTGTAGGTGGTTCCACCTACGAGCAGTACTTC
TRBV4-3,NA,TRBJ2-5,NA,CASSQEGYRGIQETQYF,TGCGCCAGCAGCCAAGAGGGGTATAGGGGCATCCAAGAGACCCAGTACTTC
TRBV30,NA,TRBJ2-7,NA,CAGKSAGSRYEQYF,TGTGCCGGCAAAAGTGCCGGGAGCCGCTACGAGCAGTACTTC
TRBV5-1,TRBD1,TRBJ2-1,NA,CASSPGTGINEQFF,TGCGCCAGCAGTCCCGGGACAGGGATTAATGAGCAGTTCTTC
TRBV27,NA,TRBJ2-7,NA,CASSFHGVSSYEQYF,TGTGCCAGCAGTTTCCACGGGGTAAGCTCCTACGAGCAGTACTTC
TRBV6-1,TRBD2,TRBJ2-3,NA,CASSELAGAYDTQYF,TGTGCCAGCAGCGAGCTAGCGGGAGCTTACGATACGCAGTATTTT
TRBV29-1,NA,TRBJ1-2,few,CSERRRRDTSDYGYTF,TGCAGCGAGCGGAGGAGAAGGGACACCTCGGACTATGGCTACACCTTC
TRBV6-5,NA,TRBJ2-5,NA,CASVTPRGETQYF,TGTGCCAGCGTGACCCCCCGGGGAGAGACCCAGTACTTC
TRBV27,NA,TRBJ1-5,NA,CASSLRGDYSNQPQHF,TGTGCCAGCAGTTTGAGAGGGGATTATAGCAATCAGCCCCAGCATTTT
TRBV7-3,TRBD2,TRBJ2-1,few,CASSFRHASGMGVNEQFF,TGTGCCAGCAGCTTTCGGCATGCTAGCGGGATGGGGGTCAATGAGCAGTTCTTC
TRBV9,NA,TRBJ2-7,once,CASSVQARSYEQYF,TGTGCCAGCAGCGTTCAGGCACGGTCCTACGAGCAGTACTTC
TRBV6-6,TRBD2,TRBJ2-3,NA,CASSYSVSGADTQYF,TGTGCCAGCAGTTACTCGGTTAGCGGGGCAGATACGCAGTATTTT
TRBV29-1,TRBD2,TRBJ2-3,NA,CSVTTSGRPQRTDTQYF,TGCAGCGTTACGACTAGCGGGAGGCCCCAGCGCACAGATACGCAGTATTTT
TRBV27,NA,TRBJ1-5,NA,CASSLGRGQPQHF,TGTGCCAGCAGTTTAGGTAGGGGTCAGCCCCAGCATTTT
TRBV5-4,NA,TRBJ1-1,NA,CASSLDPDPVRGAFF,TGTGCCAGCAGCTTGGACCCGGATCCGGTGCGCGGAGCTTTCTTT
TRBV6-1,TRBD1,TRBJ2-5,NA,CASSGGQGRTETQYF,TGTGCCAGCAGTGGGGGACAGGGAAGAACAGAGACCCAGTACTTC
TRBV7-2,NA,TRBJ2-7,NA,CASSLVSGATYEQYF,TGTGCCAGCAGCTTAGTGTCCGGGGCTACCTACGAGCAGTACTTC